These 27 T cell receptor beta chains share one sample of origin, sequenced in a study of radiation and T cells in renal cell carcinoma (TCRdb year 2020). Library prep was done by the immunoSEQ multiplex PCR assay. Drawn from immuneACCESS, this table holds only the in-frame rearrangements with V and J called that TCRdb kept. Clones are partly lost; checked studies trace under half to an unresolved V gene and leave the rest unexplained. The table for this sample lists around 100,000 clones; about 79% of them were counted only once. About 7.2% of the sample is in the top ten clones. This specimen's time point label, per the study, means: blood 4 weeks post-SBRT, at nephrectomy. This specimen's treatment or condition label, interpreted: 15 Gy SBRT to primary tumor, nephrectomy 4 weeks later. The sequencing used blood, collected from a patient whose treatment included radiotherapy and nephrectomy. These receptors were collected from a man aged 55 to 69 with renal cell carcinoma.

For the CDR3, the DNA is TGTGCCAGCAGCGTCTCTCATTTCGGCACAGATACGCAGTATTTT. It specifies CASSVSHFGTDTQYF. V is TRBV9 and J is TRBJ2-3; D ambiguous. Germline V gives CDR1 SGDLS, CDR2 YYNGEE. This CDR3 has 15 residues. V lost 2 bases and J 1 base, leaving 11 bases between the germline ends. Looking up the rest from reference TRBV9 and TRBJ2-3 gives the full variable domain: DSGVTQTPKHLITATGQRVTLRCSPRSGDLSVYWYQQSLDQGLQFLIQYYNGEERAKGNILERFSAQQFPDLHSELNLSSLELGDSALYFCASSVSHFGTDTQYFGPGTRLTVL.

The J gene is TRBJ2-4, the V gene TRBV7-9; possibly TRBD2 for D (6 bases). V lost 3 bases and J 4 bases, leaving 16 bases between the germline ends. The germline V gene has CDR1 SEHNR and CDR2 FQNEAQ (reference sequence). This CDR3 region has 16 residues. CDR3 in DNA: TGTGCCAGCAGCTTGTGGAGGGCGACAATTAAAAACATTCAGTACTTC. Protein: CASSLWRATIKNIQYF. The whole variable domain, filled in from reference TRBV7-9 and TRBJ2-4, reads DTGVSQNPRHKITKRGQNVTFRCDPISEHNRLYWYRQTLGQGPEFLTYFQNEAQLEKSRLLSDRFSAERPKGSFSTLEIQRTEQGDSAMYLCASSLWRATIKNIQYFGAGTRLSVL.

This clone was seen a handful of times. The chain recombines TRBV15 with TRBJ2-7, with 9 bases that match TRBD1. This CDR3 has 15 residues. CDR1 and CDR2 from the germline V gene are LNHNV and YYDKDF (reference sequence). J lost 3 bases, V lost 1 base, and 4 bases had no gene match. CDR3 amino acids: CATSRGGQGSYEQYF. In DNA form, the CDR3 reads TGTGCCACCAGCAGAGGGGGACAGGGCAGCTACGAGCAGTACTTC.

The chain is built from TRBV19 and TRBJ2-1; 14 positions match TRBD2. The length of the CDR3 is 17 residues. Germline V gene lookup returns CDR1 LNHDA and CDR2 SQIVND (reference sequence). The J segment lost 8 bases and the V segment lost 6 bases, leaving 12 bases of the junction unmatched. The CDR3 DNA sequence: TGTGCCAGTAGCCCCGGGACTAGCGGGAGTAAGGGTTATGAGCAGTTCTTC. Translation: CASSPGTSGSKGYEQFF.

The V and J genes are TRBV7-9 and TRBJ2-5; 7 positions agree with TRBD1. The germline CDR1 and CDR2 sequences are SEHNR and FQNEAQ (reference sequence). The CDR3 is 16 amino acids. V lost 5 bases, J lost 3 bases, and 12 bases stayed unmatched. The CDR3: CASSPWTGFGEETQYF. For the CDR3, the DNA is TGTGCCAGCAGCCCTTGGACAGGTTTTGGGGAAGAGACCCAGTACTTC.

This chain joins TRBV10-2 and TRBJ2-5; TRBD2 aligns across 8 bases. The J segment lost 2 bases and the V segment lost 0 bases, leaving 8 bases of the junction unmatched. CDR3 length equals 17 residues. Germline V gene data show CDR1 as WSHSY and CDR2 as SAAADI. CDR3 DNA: TGCGCCAGCAGTGAGTCAGACCGACTAGCGACTCAAGAGACCCAGTACTTC. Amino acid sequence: CASSESDRLATQETQYF.

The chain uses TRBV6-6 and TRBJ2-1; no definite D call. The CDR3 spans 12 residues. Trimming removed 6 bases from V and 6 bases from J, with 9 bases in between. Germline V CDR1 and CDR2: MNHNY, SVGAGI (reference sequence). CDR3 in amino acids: CASRPFINEQFF. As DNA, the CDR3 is TGTGCCAGCAGGCCCTTTATCAATGAGCAGTTCTTC.

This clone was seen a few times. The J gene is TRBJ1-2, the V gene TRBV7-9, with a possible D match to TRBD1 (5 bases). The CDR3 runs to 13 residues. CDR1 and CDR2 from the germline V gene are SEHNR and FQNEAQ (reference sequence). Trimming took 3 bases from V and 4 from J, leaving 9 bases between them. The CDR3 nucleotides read TGTGCCAGCAGCTTTAAGGGGACCTATGGCTACACCTTC. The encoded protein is CASSFKGTYGYTF.

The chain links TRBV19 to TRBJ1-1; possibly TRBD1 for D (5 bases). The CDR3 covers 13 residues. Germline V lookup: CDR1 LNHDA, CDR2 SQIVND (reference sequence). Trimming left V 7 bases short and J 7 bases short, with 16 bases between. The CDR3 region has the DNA TGTGCCAGTACCGGAGATGGGGGGGGTGAAGCTTTCTTT. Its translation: CASTGDGGGEAFF.

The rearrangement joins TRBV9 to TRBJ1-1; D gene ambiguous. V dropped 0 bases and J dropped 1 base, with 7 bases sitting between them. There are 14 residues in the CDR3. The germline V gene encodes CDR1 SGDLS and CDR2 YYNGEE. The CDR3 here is CASSVVGGNTEAFF. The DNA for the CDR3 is TGTGCCAGCAGCGTAGTGGGAGGGAACACTGAAGCTTTCTTT.

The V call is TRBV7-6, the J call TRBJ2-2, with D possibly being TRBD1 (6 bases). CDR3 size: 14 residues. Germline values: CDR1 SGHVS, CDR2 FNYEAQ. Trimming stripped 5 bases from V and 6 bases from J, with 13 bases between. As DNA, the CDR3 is TGTGCCAGCAGCCACAACAGGGTAGCCGGGGAGCTGTTTTTT. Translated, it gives CASSHNRVAGELFF.

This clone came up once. CDR3 sequence: CASSFPSGRGQETQYF. The CDR3 DNA reads as TGTGCCAGCAGCTTTCCTAGCGGGAGGGGGCAAGAGACCCAGTACTTC. The chain links TRBV5-5 to TRBJ2-5; 12 bases are shared with TRBD2. The J segment lost 2 bases and the V segment lost 2 bases, leaving 4 bases of the junction unmatched. Germline V CDR1 and CDR2: SGHKS, YYEKEE (reference sequence). CDR3 length: 16 amino acids.

CDR3 protein: CASSDRISGANVLTF. In DNA form, the CDR3 reads TGCGCCAGCAGCGACAGGATTTCTGGGGCCAACGTCCTGACTTTC. The J gene is TRBJ2-6, the V gene TRBV5-1; maybe TRBD1 (6 bases). The CDR3 has 15 residues. V gave up 4 bases and J gave up 1 base, with 9 bases separating them. Per the germline V gene, CDR1 is SGHRS and CDR2 is YFSETQ.

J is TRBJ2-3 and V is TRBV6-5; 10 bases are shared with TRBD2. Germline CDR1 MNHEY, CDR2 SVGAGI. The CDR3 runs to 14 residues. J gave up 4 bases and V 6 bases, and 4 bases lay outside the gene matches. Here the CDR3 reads CASRPGLASDTQYF. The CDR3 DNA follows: TGTGCCAGCAGGCCGGGACTAGCGTCAGATACGCAGTATTTT.

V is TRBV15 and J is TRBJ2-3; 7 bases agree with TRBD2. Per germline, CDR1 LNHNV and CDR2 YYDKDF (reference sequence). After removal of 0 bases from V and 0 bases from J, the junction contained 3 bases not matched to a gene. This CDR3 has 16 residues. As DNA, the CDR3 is TGTGCCACCAGCAGAGATTGGCGGGAGAGCACAGATACGCAGTATTTT. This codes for CATSRDWRESTDTQYF. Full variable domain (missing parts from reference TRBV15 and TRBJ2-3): DAMVIQNPRYQVTQFGKPVTLSCSQTLNHNVMYWYQQKSSQAPKLLFHYYDKDFNNEADTPDNFQSRRPNTSFCFLDIRSPGLGDTAMYLCATSRDWRESTDTQYFGPGTRLTVL.

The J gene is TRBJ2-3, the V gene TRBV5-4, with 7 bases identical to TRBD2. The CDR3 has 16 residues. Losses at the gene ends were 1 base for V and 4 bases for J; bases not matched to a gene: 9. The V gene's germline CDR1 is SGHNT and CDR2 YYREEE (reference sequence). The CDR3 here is CASSLLGGGPPDTQYF. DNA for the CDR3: TGTGCCAGCAGCTTGTTGGGGGGAGGGCCTCCAGATACGCAGTATTTT.

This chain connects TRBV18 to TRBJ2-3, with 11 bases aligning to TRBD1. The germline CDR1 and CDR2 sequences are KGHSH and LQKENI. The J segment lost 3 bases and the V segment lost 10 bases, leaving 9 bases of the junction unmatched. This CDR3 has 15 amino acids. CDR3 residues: CATKSGDRGTDTQYF. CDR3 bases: TGTGCCACCAAGAGCGGGGACAGGGGGACAGATACGCAGTATTTT.

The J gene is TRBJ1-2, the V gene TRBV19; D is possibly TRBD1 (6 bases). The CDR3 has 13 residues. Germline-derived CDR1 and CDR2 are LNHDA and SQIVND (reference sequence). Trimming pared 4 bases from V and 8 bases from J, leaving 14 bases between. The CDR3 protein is CASSTTGTGGYTF. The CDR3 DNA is TGTGCCAGTAGTACCACAGGGACGGGCGGCTACACCTTC.

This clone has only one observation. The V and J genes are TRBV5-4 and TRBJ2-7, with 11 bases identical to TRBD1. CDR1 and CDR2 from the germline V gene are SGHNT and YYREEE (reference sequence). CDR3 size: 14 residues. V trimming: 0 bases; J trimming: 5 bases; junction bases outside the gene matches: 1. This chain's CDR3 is CASSLGTGGNEQYF. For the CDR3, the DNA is TGTGCCAGCAGCTTGGGGACAGGGGGCAACGAGCAGTACTTC.

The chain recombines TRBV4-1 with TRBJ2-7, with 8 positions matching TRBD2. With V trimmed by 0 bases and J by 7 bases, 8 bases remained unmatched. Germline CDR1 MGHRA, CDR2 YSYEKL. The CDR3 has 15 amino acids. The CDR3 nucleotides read TGCGCCAGCAGCCAAGACGGGGGGGGAATGAGAGAGCAGTACTTC. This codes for CASSQDGGGMREQYF.

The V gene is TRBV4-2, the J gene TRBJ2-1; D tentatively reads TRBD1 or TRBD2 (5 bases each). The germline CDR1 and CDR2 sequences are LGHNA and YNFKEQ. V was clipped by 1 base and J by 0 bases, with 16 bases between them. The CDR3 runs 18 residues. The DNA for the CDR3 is TGTGCCAGCAGCCAAGTTAAGACGGGGCCTACCTCCTACAATGAGCAGTTCTTC. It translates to CASSQVKTGPTSYNEQFF.

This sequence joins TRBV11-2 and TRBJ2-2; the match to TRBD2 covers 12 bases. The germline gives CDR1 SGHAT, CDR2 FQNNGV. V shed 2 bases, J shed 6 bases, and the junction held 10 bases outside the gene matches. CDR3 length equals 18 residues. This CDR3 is CASSLLLGLAGGAGELFF. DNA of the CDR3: TGTGCCAGCAGCTTACTCTTGGGCCTAGCGGGAGGGGCCGGGGAGCTGTTTTTT.

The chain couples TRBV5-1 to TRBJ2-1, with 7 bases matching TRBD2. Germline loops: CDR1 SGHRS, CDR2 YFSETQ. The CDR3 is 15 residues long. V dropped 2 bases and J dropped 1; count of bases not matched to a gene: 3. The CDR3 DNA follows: TGCGCCAGCAGCTTTGAGGGAGGGTCCTACAATGAGCAGTTCTTC. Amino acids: CASSFEGGSYNEQFF.

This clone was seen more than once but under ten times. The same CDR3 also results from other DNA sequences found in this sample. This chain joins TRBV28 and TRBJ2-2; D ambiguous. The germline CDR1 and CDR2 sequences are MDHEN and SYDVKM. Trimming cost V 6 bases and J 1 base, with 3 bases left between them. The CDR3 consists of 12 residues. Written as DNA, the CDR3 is TGTGCCAGCAGGCAGAACACCGGGGAGCTGTTTTTT. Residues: CASRQNTGELFF.

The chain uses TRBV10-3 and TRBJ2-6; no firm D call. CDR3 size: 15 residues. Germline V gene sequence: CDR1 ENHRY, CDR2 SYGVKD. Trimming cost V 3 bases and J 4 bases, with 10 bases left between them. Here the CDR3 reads CAISDGVTGANVLTF. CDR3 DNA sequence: TGTGCCATCAGTGATGGAGTGACAGGGGCCAACGTCCTGACTTTC.

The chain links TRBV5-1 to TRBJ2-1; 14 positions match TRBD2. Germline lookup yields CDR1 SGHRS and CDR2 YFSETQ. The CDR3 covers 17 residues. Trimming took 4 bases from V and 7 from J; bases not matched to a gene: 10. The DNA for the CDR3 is TGCGCCAGCAGCGATGCTCCAAGGACTAGCGGGAGGAATGAGCAGTTCTTC. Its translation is CASSDAPRTSGRNEQFF.

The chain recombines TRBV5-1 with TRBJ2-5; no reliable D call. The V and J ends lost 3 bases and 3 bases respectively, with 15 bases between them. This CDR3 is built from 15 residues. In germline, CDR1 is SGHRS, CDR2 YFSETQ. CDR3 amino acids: CASSSGSRIEETQYF. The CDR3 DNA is TGCGCCAGCAGCTCGGGCAGTCGAATTGAAGAGACCCAGTACTTC.